The 21 T cell receptor beta chains reported below all come from one sample, sequenced in a study of blood T cells in healthy people across ages. Primers used in a second PCR of roughly 6 to 12 cycles were a sample-barcoded 5' primer and a J-beta primer mix. Each CDR3 protein is one row after TCRdb ran MiXCR on the 5' RACE reads. The sample has roughly 930,000 distinct CDR3 sequences, 45% to 50% seen once. The specimen was blood. These receptors all come from a man aged 25 to 40 in good health.

The V gene is TRBV9, the J gene TRBJ1-2; D is perhaps TRBD1 (5 bases). Per the germline V gene, CDR1 is SGDLS and CDR2 is YYNGEE. The CDR3 runs to 14 residues. V lost 0 bases and J 3 bases, leaving 9 bases between the germline ends. The CDR3 region is CASSVARGDYGYTF. CDR3 in DNA: TGTGCCAGCAGCGTAGCACGGGGGGACTATGGCTACACCTTC. Together with reference TRBV9 and TRBJ1-2, the CDR3 gives the full variable domain: DSGVTQTPKHLITATGQRVTLRCSPRSGDLSVYWYQQSLDQGLQFLIQYYNGEERAKGNILERFSAQQFPDLHSELNLSSLELGDSALYFCASSVARGDYGYTFGSGTRLTVV.

CDR3 coding DNA: TGTGCCAGCAGCGTGACTAGCGGGGGGGAGACCCAGTACTTC. Its protein product is CASSVTSGGETQYF. The V and J genes are TRBV9 and TRBJ2-5; TRBD2 matches 13 bases. CDR1 is SGDLS and CDR2 is YYNGEE in the germline V gene. This CDR3 is built from 14 residues. The junction had 0 bases not matched to a gene; V was cut back by 2 bases and J by 5 bases. The complete variable domain, with remaining parts taken from reference TRBV9 and TRBJ2-5, reads DSGVTQTPKHLITATGQRVTLRCSPRSGDLSVYWYQQSLDQGLQFLIQYYNGEERAKGNILERFSAQQFPDLHSELNLSSLELGDSALYFCASSVTSGGETQYFGPGTRLLVL.

The rearrangement joins TRBV28 to TRBJ1-4; no clear D. With 4 bases removed from V and 8 bases from J, the gap between germline ends came to 20 bases. The CDR3 totals 16 residues. Germline-derived CDR1 and CDR2 are MDHEN and SYDVKM. CDR3 in amino acids: CASSSAPAGWEEKLFF. The CDR3 nucleotides read TGTGCCAGCAGTTCCGCCCCTGCGGGGTGGGAAGAAAAACTGTTTTTT. The variable domain in full, with the rest retrieved from reference TRBV28 and TRBJ1-4, is DVKVTQSSRYLVKRTGEKVFLECVQDMDHENMFWYRQDPGLGLRLIYFSYDVKMKEKGDIPEGYSVSREKKERFSLILESASTNQTSMYLCASSSAPAGWEEKLFFGSGTQLSVL.

This clonotype was seen more than once but under ten times. V gene TRBV6-6 combines with J gene TRBJ1-1, with D uncertain. Germline CDR1 and CDR2: MNHNY and SVGAGI (reference sequence). CDR3 length: 10 residues. Trimming removed 6 bases from V and 4 bases from J, with 3 bases in between. The CDR3 DNA reads TGTGCCAGCAGCTTCACTGAAGCTTTCTTT. Its translation is CASSFTEAFF.

The V gene is TRBV11-2, the J gene TRBJ2-1; 9 nucleotides line up with TRBD2. The CDR3 consists of 19 residues. Germline V lookup: CDR1 SGHAT, CDR2 FQNNGV. J was trimmed by 9 bases and V by 1 base; bases with no gene match: 19. The CDR3 DNA follows: TGTGCCAGCAGCTTAGGGGCAGCGGGGGGTTATTTTGAGGGGGGTGAGCAGTTCTTC. Residues: CASSLGAAGGYFEGGEQFF.

This chain uses TRBV20-1 with TRBJ2-4, with TRBD2 matching over 9 bases. From germline, CDR1 is DFQATT and CDR2 SNEGSKA (reference sequence). The V and J ends lost 1 base and 0 bases, in that order; junction bases with no gene match: 13. This CDR3 has 19 amino acids. Written as DNA, the CDR3 is TGCAGTGCTAGAGTTCCTGCGACTAGCGGACCCCTAGCCAAAAACATTCAGTACTTC. Protein: CSARVPATSGPLAKNIQYF.

V is TRBV27 and J is TRBJ1-6, with 8 bases that match TRBD1. CDR1 is MNHEY, CDR2 SMNVEV, per germline (reference sequence). The CDR3 covers 17 residues. Germline trimming cut 2 bases from V and 6 bases from J; bases unmatched to any gene: 9. CDR3: CASSLVPGGLGNSPLHF. The CDR3, as DNA: TGTGCCAGCAGTTTAGTCCCAGGGGGCTTAGGTAATTCACCCCTCCACTTT.

This clonotype was recorded a few times. The J gene is TRBJ1-4, the V gene TRBV28; 7 bases are a match to TRBD1. This CDR3 spans 16 amino acids. CDR1 and CDR2 from the germline V gene are MDHEN and SYDVKM. The V segment lost 4 bases and the J segment 0 bases; nucleotides outside the gene matches: 5. The CDR3 region has the DNA TGTGCCAGCAGTTCCAGGGGGGTTGCAACTAATGAAAAACTGTTTTTT. It yields the protein CASSSRGVATNEKLFF. The full variable domain, completed using reference TRBV28 and TRBJ1-4, is DVKVTQSSRYLVKRTGEKVFLECVQDMDHENMFWYRQDPGLGLRLIYFSYDVKMKEKGDIPEGYSVSREKKERFSLILESASTNQTSMYLCASSSRGVATNEKLFFGSGTQLSVL.

V usage is TRBV7-2 and J usage is TRBJ2-5, with 11 positions matching TRBD1. This CDR3 region has 16 residues. Germline CDR1 is SGHTA and CDR2 is FQGNSA. With V trimmed by 3 bases and J by 0 bases, 3 bases remained unmatched. In DNA, the CDR3 is TGTGCCAGCAGCTTCGGGGACAGGGGGAACCAAGAGACCCAGTACTTC. The encoded protein is CASSFGDRGNQETQYF.

CDR3 region: CASSLVPGVSTDTQYF. The CDR3, as DNA: TGTGCCAGCAGCTTAGTTCCAGGGGTCTCCACAGATACGCAGTATTTT. This chain uses TRBV7-2 with TRBJ2-3; weak D call: TRBD1 (6 bases). Germline CDR1 is SGHTA and CDR2 is FQGNSA. CDR3 length: 16 residues. The V end was cut by 1 base, the J end by 2 bases, with 13 bases between. The full variable domain, rest sourced from reference TRBV7-2 and TRBJ2-3, is GAGVSQSPSNKVTEKGKDVELRCDPISGHTALYWYRQSLGQGLEFLIYFQGNSAPDKSGLPSDRFSAERTGGSVSTLTIQRTQQEDSAVYLCASSLVPGVSTDTQYFGPGTRLTVL.

The genes are TRBV3-1 and TRBJ2-7; D unclear. V was shortened by 0 bases and J by 4 bases, with 7 bases between the two germline ends. The length of the CDR3 is 13 residues. The germline V gene has CDR1 LGHDT and CDR2 YNNKEL (reference sequence). This chain's CDR3 is CASSQEGIYEQYF. The CDR3 DNA follows: TGTGCCAGCAGCCAAGAGGGGATTTACGAGCAGTACTTC.

The rearrangement joins TRBV20-1 to TRBJ2-4, with D unresolved. TRBJ2-7 explains the end of the DNA better; the J call may be wrong. The CDR3 spans 11 residues. Per the germline V gene, CDR1 is DFQATT and CDR2 is SNEGSKA (reference sequence). The CDR3 reads CSARLLAEQYF. Written as DNA, the CDR3 is TGCAGTGCTAGACTTTTGGCCGAGCAGTACTTC.

The sample holds a few counts of this clonotype. The chain has TRBV7-2 and TRBJ2-7; TRBD2 might be the D (6 bases). The DNA matches TRBJ2-5 better at its end, which makes the J call doubtful. The CDR3 is made up of 16 amino acids. Germline lookup yields CDR1 SGHTA and CDR2 FQGNSA. DNA for the CDR3: TGTGCCAGCAGCTTCCCGCGGGGCCTACTCTCAGAGACCCAGTACTTC. Its protein product is CASSFPRGLLSETQYF.

Only a few counts were recorded for this clonotype. The rearrangement uses TRBV9 and TRBJ2-1; 15 bases line up with TRBD2. Unmatched junction bases numbered 10, after V lost 3 bases and J lost 0 bases. Germline assignment: CDR1 SGDLS and CDR2 YYNGEE. CDR3 length equals 20 residues. The chain's CDR3 is CASSGPGLAGGSSSYNEQFF. Written as DNA, the CDR3 is TGTGCCAGCAGCGGCCCGGGACTAGCGGGGGGTAGCAGCTCCTACAATGAGCAGTTCTTC.

This clonotype was detected only a few times. The V call is TRBV28, the J call TRBJ2-5; 14 bases agree with TRBD2. With 3 bases clipped from V and 1 base from J, the junction kept 7 bases outside the gene matches. The CDR3 has 18 amino acids. The germline gives CDR1 MDHEN, CDR2 SYDVKM. The CDR3: CASSFSGTSGGLQETQYF. The DNA for the CDR3 is TGTGCCAGCAGTTTCTCCGGGACTAGCGGGGGCCTCCAAGAGACCCAGTACTTC.

There are a few counts of this clonotype. The chain joins TRBV5-1 to TRBJ1-2; 9 bases line up with TRBD1. The CDR3 totals 14 residues. The J segment lost 6 bases and the V segment lost 4 bases, leaving 7 bases of the junction unmatched. Per the germline V gene, CDR1 is SGHRS and CDR2 is YFSETQ. CDR3 sequence reads: CASSGTGGGNGYTF. CDR3 nucleotide sequence: TGCGCCAGCAGCGGAACAGGGGGCGGCAATGGCTACACCTTC.

The rearrangement uses TRBV6-5 and TRBJ1-4; D gene uncertain. CDR3 length: 16 amino acids. Germline V CDR1 and CDR2: MNHEY, SVGAGI. V lost 6 bases and J 8 bases, leaving 22 bases between the germline ends. CDR3 nucleotides: TGTGCCAGCAGCCTTGGACCTTCCCTTGGTGGGGAAAAACTGTTTTTT. Translation: CASSLGPSLGGEKLFF.

This clonotype was counted only a few times. The J gene is TRBJ2-1, the V gene TRBV5-1; TRBD1 agrees at 7 bases. This CDR3 is 15 amino acids long. V shed 6 bases and J 6 bases; nucleotides not matched to a gene: 12. Germline loops: CDR1 SGHRS, CDR2 YFSETQ. The CDR3 sequence: CASNHRDRGSNEQFF. As DNA, the CDR3 is TGCGCCAGCAATCACCGGGACAGAGGGTCCAATGAGCAGTTCTTC.

The gene calls are TRBV10-3 and TRBJ1-2; tentative D call: TRBD1 (5 bases). Trimming took 4 bases from V and 4 from J, leaving 10 bases between them. Germline V gene lookup returns CDR1 ENHRY and CDR2 SYGVKD. The CDR3 is 13 amino acids. The chain's CDR3 is CAISGQTFYGYTF. The CDR3 DNA follows: TGTGCCATCAGTGGACAGACCTTCTATGGCTACACCTTC.

This clonotype appeared a few times. The rearrangement joins TRBV29-1 to TRBJ1-5; 7 positions agree with TRBD1. V lost 4 bases, J lost 7 bases, and 10 bases stayed unmatched. Looked up from germline, CDR1 is SQVTM and CDR2 is ANQGSEA. There are 14 residues in the CDR3. The CDR3 coding sequence is TGCAGCGTTGGGGACAGTGTGAGAGGGCAGCCCCAGCATTTT. This gives the protein CSVGDSVRGQPQHF.

This chain connects TRBV5-1 to TRBJ2-1; 8 nucleotides match TRBD1. The germline V gene has CDR1 SGHRS and CDR2 YFSETQ. Unmatched junction bases numbered 9, after V lost 5 bases and J lost 5 bases. There are 15 residues in the CDR3. CDR3 in amino acids: CASSRGTGDDNEQFF. The CDR3 DNA is TGCGCCAGCAGTCGAGGGACAGGAGATGACAATGAGCAGTTCTTC.